The source of this T cell receptor beta chain is a study of T cell changes during pregnancy in multiple sclerosis. V lost 1 base and J lost 4; bases outside the gene matches: 6. CDR1 SGHRS and CDR2 YFSETQ come from the germline V gene. This CDR3 is 15 amino acids long. Assay: immunoSEQ multiplex PCR; the TCRdb copy retains only in-frame clones and omits some. The sample shows about 36,000 clones, approximately 90% of them seen only once. The V gene is TRBV5-1, the J gene TRBJ1-1; 8 bases agree with TRBD1. The TCR comes from a female donor with multiple sclerosis, enrolled in a pregnancy study. The input for sequencing was CD4+ T cells from peripheral blood mononuclear cells, taken after pregnancy. CDR3 nucleotides: TGCGCCAGCAGCTTGTCGGGACAGGCGGGCACTGAAGCTTTCTTT. Translated, it gives CASSLSGQAGTEAFF.